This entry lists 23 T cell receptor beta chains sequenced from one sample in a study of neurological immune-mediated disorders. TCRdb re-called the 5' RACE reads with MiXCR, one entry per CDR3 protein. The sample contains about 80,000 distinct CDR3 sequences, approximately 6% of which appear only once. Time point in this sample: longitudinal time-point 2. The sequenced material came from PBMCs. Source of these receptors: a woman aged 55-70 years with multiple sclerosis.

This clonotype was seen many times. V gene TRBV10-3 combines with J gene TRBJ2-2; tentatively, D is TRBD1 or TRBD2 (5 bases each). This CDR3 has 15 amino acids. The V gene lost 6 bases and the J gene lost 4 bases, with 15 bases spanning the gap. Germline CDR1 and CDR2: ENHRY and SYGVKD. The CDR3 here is CAISEGAGSTGELFF. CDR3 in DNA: TGTGCCATCAGCGAAGGAGCAGGGAGCACCGGGGAGCTGTTTTTT.

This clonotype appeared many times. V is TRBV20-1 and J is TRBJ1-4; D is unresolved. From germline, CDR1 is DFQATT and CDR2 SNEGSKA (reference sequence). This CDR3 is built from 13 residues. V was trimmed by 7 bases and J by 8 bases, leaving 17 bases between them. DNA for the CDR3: TGCAGTGTCGAAGCCCGGGAGAGGGAAAAACTGTTTTTT. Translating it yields CSVEAREREKLFF.

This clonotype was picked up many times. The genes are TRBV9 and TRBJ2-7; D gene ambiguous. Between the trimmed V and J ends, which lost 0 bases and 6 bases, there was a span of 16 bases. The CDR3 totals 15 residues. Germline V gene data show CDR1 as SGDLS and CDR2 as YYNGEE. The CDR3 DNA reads TGTGCCAGCAGCGTAGGCCCCCTTCATGACGGCGAGCAGTACTTC. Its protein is CASSVGPLHDGEQYF.

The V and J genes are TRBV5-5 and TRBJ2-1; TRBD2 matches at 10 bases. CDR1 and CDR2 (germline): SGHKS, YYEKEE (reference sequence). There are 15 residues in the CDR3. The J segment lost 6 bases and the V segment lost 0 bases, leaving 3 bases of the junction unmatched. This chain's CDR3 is CASSLELAGRNEQFF. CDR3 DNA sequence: TGTGCCAGCAGCTTGGAACTAGCGGGGCGCAATGAGCAGTTCTTC.

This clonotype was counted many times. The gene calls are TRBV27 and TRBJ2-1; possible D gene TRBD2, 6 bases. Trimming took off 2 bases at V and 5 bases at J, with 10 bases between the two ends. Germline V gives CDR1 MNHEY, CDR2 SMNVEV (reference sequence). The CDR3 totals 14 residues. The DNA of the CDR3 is TGTGCCAGCAGTTTAGCGGGGCCCGACAATGAGCAGTTCTTC. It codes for CASSLAGPDNEQFF.

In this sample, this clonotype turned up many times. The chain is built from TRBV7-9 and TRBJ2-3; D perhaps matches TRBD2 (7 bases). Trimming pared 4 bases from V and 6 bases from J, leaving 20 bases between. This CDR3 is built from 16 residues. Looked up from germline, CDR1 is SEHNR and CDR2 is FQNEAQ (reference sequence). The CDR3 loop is CASSSRGGSPLDTQYF. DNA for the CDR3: TGTGCCAGCAGCTCGAGGGGGGGATCCCCATTGGATACGCAGTATTTT.

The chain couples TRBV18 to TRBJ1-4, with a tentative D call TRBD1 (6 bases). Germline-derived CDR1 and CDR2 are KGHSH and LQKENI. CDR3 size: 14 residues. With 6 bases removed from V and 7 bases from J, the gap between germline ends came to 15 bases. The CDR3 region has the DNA TGTGCCAGCTCTGGACAGCCCACTCGTGAAAAACTGTTTTTT. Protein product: CASSGQPTREKLFF.

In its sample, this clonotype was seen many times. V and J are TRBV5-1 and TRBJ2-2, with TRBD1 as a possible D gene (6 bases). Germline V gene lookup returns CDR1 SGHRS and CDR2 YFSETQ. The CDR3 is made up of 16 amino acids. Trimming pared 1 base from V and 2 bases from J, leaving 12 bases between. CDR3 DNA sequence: TGCGCCAGCAGCTTGACGACAGGACGAAACACCGGGGAGCTGTTTTTT. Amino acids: CASSLTTGRNTGELFF.

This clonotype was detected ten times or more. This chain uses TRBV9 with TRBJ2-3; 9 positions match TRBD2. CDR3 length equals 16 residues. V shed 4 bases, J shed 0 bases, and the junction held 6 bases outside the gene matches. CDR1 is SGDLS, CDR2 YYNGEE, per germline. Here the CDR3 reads CASSFTSGHSTDTQYF. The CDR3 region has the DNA TGTGCCAGCAGCTTTACTAGCGGGCATAGCACAGATACGCAGTATTTT.

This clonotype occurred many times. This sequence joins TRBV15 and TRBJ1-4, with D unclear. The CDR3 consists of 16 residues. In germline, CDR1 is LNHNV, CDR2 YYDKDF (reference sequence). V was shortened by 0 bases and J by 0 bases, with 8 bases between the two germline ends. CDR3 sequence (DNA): TGTGCCACCAGCAGAGAACTTCAGACAACTAATGAAAAACTGTTTTTT. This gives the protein CATSRELQTTNEKLFF.

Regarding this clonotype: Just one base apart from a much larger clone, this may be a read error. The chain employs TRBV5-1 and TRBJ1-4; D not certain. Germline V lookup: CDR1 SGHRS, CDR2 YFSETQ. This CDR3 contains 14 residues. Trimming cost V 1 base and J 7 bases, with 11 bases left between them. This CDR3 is CASSLSTWFEKLFF. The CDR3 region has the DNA TGCGCCAGCAGCTTGTCGACATGGTTTGAAAAACTGTTTTTT.

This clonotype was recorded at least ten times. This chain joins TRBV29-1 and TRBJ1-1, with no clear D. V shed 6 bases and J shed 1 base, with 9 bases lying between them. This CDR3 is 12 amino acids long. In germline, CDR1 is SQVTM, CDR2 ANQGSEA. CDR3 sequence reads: CSVEWGNTEAFF. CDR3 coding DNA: TGCAGCGTCGAGTGGGGGAACACTGAAGCTTTCTTT.

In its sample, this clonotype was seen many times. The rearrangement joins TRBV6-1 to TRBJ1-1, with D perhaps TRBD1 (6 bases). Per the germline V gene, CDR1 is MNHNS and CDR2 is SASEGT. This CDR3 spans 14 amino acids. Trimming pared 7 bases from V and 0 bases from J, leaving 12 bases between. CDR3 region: CASTGQKMNTEAFF. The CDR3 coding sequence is TGTGCCAGCACCGGACAGAAGATGAACACTGAAGCTTTCTTT.

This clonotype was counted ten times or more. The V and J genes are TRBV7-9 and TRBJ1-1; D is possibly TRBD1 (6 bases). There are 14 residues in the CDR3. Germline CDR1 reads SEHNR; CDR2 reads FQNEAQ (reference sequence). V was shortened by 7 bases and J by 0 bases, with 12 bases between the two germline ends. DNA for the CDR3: TGTGCCAGCACCGCGACAGGAGTGAACACTGAAGCTTTCTTT. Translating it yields CASTATGVNTEAFF.

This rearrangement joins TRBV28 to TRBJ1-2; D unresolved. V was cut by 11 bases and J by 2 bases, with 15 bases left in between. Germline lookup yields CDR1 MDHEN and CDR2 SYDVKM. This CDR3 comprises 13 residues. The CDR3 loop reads CASLVNSNYGYTF. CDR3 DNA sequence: TGTGCCTCGCTGGTCAATTCGAACTATGGCTACACCTTC.

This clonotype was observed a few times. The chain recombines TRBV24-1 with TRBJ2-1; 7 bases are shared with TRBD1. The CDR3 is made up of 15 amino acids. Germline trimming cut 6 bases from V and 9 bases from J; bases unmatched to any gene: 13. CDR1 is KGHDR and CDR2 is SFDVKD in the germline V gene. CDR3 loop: CATSPTDEGAAEQFF. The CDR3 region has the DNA TGTGCCACCAGTCCTACGGACGAGGGGGCAGCTGAGCAGTTCTTC.

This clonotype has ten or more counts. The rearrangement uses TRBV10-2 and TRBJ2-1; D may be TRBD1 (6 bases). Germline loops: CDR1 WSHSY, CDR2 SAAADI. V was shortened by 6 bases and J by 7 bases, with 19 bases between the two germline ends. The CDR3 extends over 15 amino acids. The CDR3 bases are TGCGCCAGCAGCCCAGGAGAGGGGGTTGGAAATGAGCAGTTCTTC. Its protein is CASSPGEGVGNEQFF.

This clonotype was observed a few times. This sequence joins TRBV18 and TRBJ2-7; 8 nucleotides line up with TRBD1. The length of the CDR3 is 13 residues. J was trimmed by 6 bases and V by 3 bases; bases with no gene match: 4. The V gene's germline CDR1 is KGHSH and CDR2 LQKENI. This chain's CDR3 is CASSPQDRVEQYF. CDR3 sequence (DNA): TGTGCCAGCTCACCCCAGGACAGGGTCGAGCAGTACTTC.

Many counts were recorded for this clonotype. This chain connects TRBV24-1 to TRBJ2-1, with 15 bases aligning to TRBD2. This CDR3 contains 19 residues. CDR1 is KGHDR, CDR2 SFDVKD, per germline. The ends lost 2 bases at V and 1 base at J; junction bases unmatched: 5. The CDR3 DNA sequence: TGTGCCACCAGTGATTCCGGACTAGCGGGGGGGCGATCCTACAATGAGCAGTTCTTC. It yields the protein CATSDSGLAGGRSYNEQFF.

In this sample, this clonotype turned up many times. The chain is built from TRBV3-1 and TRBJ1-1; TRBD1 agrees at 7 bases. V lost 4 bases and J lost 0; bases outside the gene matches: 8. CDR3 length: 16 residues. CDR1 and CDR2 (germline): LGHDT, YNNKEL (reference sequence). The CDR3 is CASSPWTGGMNTEAFF. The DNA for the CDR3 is TGTGCCAGCAGCCCCTGGACAGGCGGGATGAACACTGAAGCTTTCTTT.

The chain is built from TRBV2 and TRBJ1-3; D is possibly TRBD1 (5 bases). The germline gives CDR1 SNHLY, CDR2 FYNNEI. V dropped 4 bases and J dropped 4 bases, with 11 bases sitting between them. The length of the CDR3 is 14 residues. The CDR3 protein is CASSVDGAGNTIYF. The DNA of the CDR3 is TGTGCCAGCAGTGTCGACGGGGCCGGAAACACCATATATTTT.

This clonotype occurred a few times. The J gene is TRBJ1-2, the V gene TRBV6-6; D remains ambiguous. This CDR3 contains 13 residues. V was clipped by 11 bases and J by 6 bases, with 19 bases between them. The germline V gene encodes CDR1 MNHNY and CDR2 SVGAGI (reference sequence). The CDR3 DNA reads TGTGCCGCCAGAAAGCGCTTCCAAGATGGCTACACCTTC. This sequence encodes CAARKRFQDGYTF.

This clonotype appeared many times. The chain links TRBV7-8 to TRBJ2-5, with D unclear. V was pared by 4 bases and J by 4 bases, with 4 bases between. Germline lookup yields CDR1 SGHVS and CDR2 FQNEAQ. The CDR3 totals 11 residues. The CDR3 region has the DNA TGTGCCAGCAGCTCGTCAGAGACCCAGTACTTC. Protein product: CASSSSETQYF.